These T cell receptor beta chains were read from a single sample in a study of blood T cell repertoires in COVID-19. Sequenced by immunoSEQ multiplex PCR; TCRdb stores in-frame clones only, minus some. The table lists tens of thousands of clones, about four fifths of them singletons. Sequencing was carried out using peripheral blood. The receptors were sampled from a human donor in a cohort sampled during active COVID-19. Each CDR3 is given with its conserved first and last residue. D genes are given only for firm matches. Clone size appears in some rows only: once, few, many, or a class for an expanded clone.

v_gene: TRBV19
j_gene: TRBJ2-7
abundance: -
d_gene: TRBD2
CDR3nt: TGTGCCAGTAGTATAGGCGCGGGAGCCGCGGGGGAGCAGTACTTC
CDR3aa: CASSIGAGAAGEQYF

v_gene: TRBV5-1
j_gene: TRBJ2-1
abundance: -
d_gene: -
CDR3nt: TGCGCCAGCAGCTTGACTAGTTCATCTGTCCTGGAGCAGTTCTTC
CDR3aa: CASSLTSSSVLEQFF

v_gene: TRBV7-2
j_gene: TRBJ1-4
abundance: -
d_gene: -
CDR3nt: TGTGCCAGCGGACCGACAGGAGTGAGGGAAAAACTGTTTTTT
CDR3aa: CASGPTGVREKLFF

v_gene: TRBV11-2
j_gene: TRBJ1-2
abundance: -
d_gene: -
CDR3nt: TGTGCCAGCAGCTTAGGACGGAGGGAAAACTATGGCTACACCTTC
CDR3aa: CASSLGRRENYGYTF

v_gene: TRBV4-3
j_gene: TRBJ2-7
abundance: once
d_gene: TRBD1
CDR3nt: TGCGCCAGCAGCCAGTCCGGGACAGGCCGATACGAGCAGTACTTC
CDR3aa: CASSQSGTGRYEQYF

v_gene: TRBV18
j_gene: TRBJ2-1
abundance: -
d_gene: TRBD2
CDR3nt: TGTGCCAGCTCACGATCCGGGACTAGCGACAATGAGCAGTTCTTC
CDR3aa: CASSRSGTSDNEQFF

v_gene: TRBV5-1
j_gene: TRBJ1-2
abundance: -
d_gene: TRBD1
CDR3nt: TGCGCCAGCAGCGTAGGGACAGAACTCTATGGCTACACCTTC
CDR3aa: CASSVGTELYGYTF

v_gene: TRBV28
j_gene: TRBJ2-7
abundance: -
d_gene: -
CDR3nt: TGTGCCAGCAGTCCCGCTATAGTCGAGCAGTACTTC
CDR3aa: CASSPAIVEQYF

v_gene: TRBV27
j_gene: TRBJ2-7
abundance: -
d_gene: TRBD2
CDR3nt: TGTGCCAGCAGACCAGCGGGAGGGGGATCGTTTTACGAGCAGTACTTC
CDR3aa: CASRPAGGGSFYEQYF

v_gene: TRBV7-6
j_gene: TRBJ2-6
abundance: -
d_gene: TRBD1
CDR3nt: TGTGCCAGCAGCCTTGGACAGGCCGGGGCCAACGTCCTGACTTTC
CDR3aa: CASSLGQAGANVLTF

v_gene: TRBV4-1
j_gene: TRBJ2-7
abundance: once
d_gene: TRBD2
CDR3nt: TGCGCCAGCAGCCAAGCACCCGAACTAGCGGGAACAGGTTTCTCCGAGCAGTACTTC
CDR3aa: CASSQAPELAGTGFSEQYF

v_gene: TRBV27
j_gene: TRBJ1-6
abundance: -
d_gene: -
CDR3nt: TGTGCCAGCAGTACGACCGGGTTGATCGATTCACCCCTCCACTTT
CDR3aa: CASSTTGLIDSPLHF

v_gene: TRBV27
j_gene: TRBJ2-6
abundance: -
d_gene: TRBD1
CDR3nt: TGTGCCAGCAGTTCAGGGGGCGCTGGGGCCAACGTCCTGACTTTC
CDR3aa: CASSSGGAGANVLTF

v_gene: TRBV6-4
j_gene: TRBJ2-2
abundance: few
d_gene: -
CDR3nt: TGTGCCAGCTCCGAGGGGAACACCGGGGAGCTGTTTTTT
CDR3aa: CASSEGNTGELFF

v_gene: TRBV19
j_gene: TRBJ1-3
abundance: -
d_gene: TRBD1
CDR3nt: TGTGCCAGTAGCCGGGGACAGACCTTCGGAAACACCATATATTTT
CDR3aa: CASSRGQTFGNTIYF

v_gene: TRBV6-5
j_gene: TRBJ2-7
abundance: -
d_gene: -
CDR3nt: TGTGCCAGCAGGGGCAGGGGACACTCCTACGAGCAGTACTTC
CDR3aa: CASRGRGHSYEQYF

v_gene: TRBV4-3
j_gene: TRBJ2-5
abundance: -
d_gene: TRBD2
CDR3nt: TGCGCCAGCAGCCCGGGACTAGCTGGGGAGACCCAGTACTTC
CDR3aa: CASSPGLAGETQYF

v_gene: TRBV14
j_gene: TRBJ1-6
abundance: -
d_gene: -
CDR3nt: TGTGCCAGCAGGGCAGTTGATAATTCACCCCTCCACTTT
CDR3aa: CASRAVDNSPLHF

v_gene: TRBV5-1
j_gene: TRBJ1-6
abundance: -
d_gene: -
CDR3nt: TGCGCCAGCAGCTTGGGCGGGGGAAATTCACCCCTCCACTTT
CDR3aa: CASSLGGGNSPLHF

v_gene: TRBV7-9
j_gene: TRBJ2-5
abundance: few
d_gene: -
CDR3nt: TGTGCCAGCAGCTTAGGACTAGTGGAGACCCAGTACTTC
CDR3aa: CASSLGLVETQYF

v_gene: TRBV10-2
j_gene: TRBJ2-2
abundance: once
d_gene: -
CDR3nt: TGCGCCAGCAGAGACTTGGGGGGGGCTAACACCGGGGAGCTGTTTTTT
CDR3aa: CASRDLGGANTGELFF

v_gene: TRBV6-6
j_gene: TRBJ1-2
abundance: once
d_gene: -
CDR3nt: TGTGCCAGCAGATATCGCCTTAGTGCTAACTATGGCTACACCTTC
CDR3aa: CASRYRLSANYGYTF

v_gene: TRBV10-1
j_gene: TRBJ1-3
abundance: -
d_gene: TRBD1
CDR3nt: TGCGCCAGCAGTGCGGGACAGGGCTCTGGAAACACCATATATTTT
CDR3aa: CASSAGQGSGNTIYF

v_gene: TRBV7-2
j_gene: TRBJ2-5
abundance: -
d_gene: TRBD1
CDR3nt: TGTGCCAGCAGAAAACCGGGACAGGGCGCAGAGACCCAGTACTTC
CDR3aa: CASRKPGQGAETQYF

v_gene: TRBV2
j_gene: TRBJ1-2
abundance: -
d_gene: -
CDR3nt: TGTGCCAGCAGTGAAGCGGGAGGAGATAACTATGGCTACACCTTC
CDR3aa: CASSEAGGDNYGYTF

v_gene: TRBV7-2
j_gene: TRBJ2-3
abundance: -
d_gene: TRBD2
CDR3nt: TGTGCCAGCAAAGCCGGGACTAGCGGTCGCACAGATACGCAGTATTTT
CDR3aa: CASKAGTSGRTDTQYF

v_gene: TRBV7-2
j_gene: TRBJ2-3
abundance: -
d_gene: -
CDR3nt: TGTGCCAGCAGAAGTAGGGTGGGGGCTTCAGATACGCAGTATTTT
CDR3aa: CASRSRVGASDTQYF

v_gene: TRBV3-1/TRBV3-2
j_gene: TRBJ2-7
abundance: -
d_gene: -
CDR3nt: TGTGCCAGCAGCCAAGGCGCAACCCTCCGCTACGAGCAGTACTTC
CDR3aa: CASSQGATLRYEQYF

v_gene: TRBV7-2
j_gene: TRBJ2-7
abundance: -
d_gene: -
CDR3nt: TGTGCCAGCAGCTCCCAGGGAAGTCTTGGCGGCGAGCAGTACTTC
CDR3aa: CASSSQGSLGGEQYF

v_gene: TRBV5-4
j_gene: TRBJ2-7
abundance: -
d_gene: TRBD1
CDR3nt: TGTGCCAGCAGCTTAGGGGGCAGGTACGAGCAGTACTTC
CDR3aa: CASSLGGRYEQYF

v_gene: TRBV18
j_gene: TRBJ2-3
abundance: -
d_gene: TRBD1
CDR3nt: TGTGCCAGCTTTCCTGAGGGACAGGTTCCCCCAGATACGCAGTATTTT
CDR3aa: CASFPEGQVPPDTQYF

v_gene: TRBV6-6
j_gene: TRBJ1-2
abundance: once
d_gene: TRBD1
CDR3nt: TGTGCCAGCAGTTACGGAGAGGGGGCCAGTGGCTACACCTTC
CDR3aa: CASSYGEGASGYTF

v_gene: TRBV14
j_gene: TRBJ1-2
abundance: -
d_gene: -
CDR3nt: TGTGCCAGCAGCTATGGGCCCCCAGGAGGCGGCTATGGCTACACCTTC
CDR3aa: CASSYGPPGGGYGYTF

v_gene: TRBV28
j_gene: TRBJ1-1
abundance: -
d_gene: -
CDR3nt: TGTGCCAGCAGTTTAGGGGGCGACCTGAACACTGAAGCTTTCTTT
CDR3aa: CASSLGGDLNTEAFF

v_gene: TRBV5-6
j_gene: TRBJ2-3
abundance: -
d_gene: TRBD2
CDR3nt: TGTGCCAGCAGCCCGCGGGGGCGGGGGGATTCCCCAGATACGCAGTATTTT
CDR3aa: CASSPRGRGDSPDTQYF

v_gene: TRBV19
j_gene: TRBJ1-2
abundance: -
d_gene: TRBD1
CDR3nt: TGTGCCAGTAGAGACAGGGGGCGAAATGGCTACACCTTC
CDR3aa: CASRDRGRNGYTF

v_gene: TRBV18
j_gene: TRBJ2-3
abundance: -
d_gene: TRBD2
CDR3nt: TGTGCCAGCTCACCACGTGTCAGCGGGGGGGCCCGTTGGACAGATACGCAGTATTTT
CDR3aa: CASSPRVSGGARWTDTQYF

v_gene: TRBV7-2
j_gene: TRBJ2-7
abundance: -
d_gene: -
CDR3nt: TGTGCCAGCAGCTTAGAACCGGGTCGGCCCCCCTACGAGCAGTACTTC
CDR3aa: CASSLEPGRPPYEQYF

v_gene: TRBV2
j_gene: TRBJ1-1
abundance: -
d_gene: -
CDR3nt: TGTGCCAGCATTGCCAGGAGGGACACTGAAGCTTTCTTT
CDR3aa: CASIARRDTEAFF

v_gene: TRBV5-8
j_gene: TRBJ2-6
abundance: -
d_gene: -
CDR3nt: TGTGCCAGTACAGGAATCGGTGGGGCCAACGTCCTGACTTTC
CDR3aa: CASTGIGGANVLTF

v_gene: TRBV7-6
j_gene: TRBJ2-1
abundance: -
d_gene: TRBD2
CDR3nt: TGTGCCAGCAGCTTAGCCGGGGGTAGCGGGGGGGCGTATGAGCAGTTCTTC
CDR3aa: CASSLAGGSGGAYEQFF

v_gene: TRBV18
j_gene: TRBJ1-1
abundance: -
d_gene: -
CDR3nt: TGTGCCAGCTCACCACCACGTCTCCGGTTCACTGAAGCTTTCTTT
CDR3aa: CASSPPRLRFTEAFF

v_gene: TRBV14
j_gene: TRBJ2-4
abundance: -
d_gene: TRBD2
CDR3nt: TGTGCCAGCACCTGTAGCGGGAATGGGGACATTCAGTACTTC
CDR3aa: CASTCSGNGDIQYF

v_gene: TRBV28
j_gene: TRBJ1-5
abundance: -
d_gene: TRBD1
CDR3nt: TGTGCCAGCAGTTTATCCCCATCAGGGGGCTTCGTTAGCAATCAGCCCCAGCATTTT
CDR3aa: CASSLSPSGGFVSNQPQHF